The TCR beta chain under discussion was sequenced for a study of identical twins. Study conclusions and caveats: Instead of following the same donors, the conclusions were based on cross-sectional statistical analysis.

V was clipped by 4 bases and J by 0 bases, with 28 bases between them. Germline V lookup: CDR1 SGHTA, CDR2 FQGNSA. The CDR3 consists of 21 residues. MiXCR, run by TCRdb on the 5' RACE reads, gives a single entry per CDR3 protein. This sample has approximately 300,000 distinct CDR3 sequences, with 8.5% to 9.5% found just once. As to this clonotype: Its antigen remains unknown.

These data were also reused for a study on yellow fever vaccine responses in identical twins.

This TCR derives from a woman between 18 and 29 years old in good health. Sequencing was performed on CD8+ T cells sorted from blood. This chain links TRBV7-2 with TRBJ2-1; D is ambiguous. The chain's CDR3 is CASSSTIQGPAPASSYNEQFF. The CDR3 coding sequence is TGTGCCAGCAGCTCTACAATACAAGGCCCAGCTCCTGCGAGCTCCTACAATGAGCAGTTCTTC.